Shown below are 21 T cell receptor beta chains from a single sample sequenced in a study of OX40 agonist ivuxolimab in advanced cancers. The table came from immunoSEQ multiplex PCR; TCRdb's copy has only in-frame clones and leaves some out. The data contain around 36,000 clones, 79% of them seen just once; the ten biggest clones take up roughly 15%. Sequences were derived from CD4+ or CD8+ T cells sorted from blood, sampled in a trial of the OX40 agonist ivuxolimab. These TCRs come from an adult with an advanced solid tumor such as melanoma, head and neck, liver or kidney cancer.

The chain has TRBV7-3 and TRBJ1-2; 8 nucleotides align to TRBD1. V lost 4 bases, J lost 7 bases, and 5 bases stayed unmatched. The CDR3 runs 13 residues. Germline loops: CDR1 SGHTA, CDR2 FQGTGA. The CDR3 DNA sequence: TGTGCCAGCAGCTCCGGACAGGGCACTGGCTACACCTTC. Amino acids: CASSSGQGTGYTF.

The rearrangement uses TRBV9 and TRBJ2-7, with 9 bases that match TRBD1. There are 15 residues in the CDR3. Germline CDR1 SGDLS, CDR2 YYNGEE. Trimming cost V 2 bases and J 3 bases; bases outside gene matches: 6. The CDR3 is CASSVEDRGFYEQYF. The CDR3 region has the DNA TGTGCCAGCAGCGTCGAGGACAGGGGTTTCTACGAGCAGTACTTC.

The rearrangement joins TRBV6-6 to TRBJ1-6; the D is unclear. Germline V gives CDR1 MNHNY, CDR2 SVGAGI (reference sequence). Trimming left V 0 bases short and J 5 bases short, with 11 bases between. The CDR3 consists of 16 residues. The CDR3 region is CASSYSRGKNNSPLHF. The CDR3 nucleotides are TGTGCCAGCAGTTACTCGAGAGGGAAAAATAATTCACCCCTCCACTTT.

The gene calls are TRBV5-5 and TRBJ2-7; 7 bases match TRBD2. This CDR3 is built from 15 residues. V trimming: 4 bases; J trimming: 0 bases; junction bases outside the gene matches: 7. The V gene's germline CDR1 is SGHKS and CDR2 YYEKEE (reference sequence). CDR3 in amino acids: CASSGGPGGSYEQYF. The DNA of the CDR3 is TGTGCCAGCAGCGGAGGACCGGGAGGCTCCTACGAGCAGTACTTC.

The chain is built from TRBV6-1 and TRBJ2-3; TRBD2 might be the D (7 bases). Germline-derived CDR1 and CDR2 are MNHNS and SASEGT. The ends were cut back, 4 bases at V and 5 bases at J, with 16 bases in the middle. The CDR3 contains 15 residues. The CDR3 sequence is CASSGAGAGEDTQYF. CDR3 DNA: TGTGCCAGCAGTGGCGCGGGGGCGGGGGAAGATACGCAGTATTTT.

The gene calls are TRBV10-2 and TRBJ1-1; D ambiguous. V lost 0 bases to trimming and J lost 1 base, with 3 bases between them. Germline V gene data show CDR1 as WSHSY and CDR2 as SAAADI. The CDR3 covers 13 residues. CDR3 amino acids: CASSESGNTEAFF. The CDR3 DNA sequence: TGCGCCAGCAGTGAGTCAGGGAACACTGAAGCTTTCTTT.

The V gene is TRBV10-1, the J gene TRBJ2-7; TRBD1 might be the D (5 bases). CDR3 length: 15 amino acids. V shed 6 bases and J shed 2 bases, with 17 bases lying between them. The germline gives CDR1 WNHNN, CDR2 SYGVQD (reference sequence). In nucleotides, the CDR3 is TGCGCCAGCAGCGTCGGACGGCTCAGGGCCTACGAGCAGTACTTC. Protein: CASSVGRLRAYEQYF.

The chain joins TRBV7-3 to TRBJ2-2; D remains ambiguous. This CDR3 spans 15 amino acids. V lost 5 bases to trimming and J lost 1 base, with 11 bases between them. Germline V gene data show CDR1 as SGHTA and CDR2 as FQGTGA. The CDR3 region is CASSPRTGNTGELFF. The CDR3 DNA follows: TGTGCCAGCAGCCCCAGGACGGGGAACACCGGGGAGCTGTTTTTT.

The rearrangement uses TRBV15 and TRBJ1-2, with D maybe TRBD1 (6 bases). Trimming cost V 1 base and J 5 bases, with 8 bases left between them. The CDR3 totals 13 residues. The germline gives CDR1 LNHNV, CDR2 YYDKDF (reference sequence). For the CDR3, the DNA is TGTGCCACCAGCAGAGGACAGGATTATGGCTACACCTTC. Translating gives CATSRGQDYGYTF.

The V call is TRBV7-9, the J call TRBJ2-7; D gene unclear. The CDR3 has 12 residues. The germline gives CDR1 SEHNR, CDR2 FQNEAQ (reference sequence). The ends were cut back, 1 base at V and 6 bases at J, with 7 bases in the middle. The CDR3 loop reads CASSLEVREQYF. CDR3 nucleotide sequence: TGTGCCAGCAGCTTAGAGGTCCGCGAGCAGTACTTC.

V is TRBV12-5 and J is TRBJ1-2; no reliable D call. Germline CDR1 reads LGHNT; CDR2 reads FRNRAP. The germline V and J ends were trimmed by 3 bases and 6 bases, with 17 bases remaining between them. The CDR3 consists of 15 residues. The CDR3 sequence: CASGLPRFGRNGYTF. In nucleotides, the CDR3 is TGTGCTAGTGGTTTACCCCGATTCGGACGGAATGGCTACACCTTC.

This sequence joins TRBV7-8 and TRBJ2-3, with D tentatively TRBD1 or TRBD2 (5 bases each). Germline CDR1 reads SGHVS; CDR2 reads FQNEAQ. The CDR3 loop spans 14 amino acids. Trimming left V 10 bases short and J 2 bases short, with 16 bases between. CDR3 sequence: CATLRGPDTDTQYF. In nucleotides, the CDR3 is TGTGCCACGCTCCGGGGACCAGACACAGATACGCAGTATTTT.

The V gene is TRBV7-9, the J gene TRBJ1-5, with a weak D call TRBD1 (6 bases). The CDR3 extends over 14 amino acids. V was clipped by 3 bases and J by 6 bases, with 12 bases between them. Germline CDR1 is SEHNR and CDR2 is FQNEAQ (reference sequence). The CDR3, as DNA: TGTGCCAGCAGCTTCCGGGGGGGCGGTCAGCCCCAGCATTTT. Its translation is CASSFRGGGQPQHF.

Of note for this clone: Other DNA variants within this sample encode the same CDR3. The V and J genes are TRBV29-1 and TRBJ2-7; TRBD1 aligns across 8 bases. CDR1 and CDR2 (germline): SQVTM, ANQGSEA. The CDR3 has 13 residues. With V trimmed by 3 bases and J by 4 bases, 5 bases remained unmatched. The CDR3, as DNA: TGCAGCGTTGAGGCAGGGGACAGGTACGAGCAGTACTTC. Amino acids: CSVEAGDRYEQYF.

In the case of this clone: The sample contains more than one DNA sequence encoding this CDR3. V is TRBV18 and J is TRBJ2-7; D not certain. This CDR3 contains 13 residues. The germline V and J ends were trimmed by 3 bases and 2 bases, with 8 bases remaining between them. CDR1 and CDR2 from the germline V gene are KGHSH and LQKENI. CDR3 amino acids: CASSPRQAYEQYF. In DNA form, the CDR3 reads TGTGCCAGCTCACCCCGGCAAGCCTACGAGCAGTACTTC.

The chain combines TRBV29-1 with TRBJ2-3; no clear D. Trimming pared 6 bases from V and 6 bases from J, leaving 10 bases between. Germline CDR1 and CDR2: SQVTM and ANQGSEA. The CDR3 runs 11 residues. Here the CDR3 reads CSVVPPDTQYF. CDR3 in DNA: TGCAGCGTGGTACCTCCGGATACGCAGTATTTT.

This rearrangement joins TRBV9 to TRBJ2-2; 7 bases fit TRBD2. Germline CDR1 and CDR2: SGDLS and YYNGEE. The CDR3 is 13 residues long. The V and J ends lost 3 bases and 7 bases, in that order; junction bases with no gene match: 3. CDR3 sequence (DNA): TGTGCCAGCAGCGGGGCGGGGGTCGGGGAGCTGTTTTTT. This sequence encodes CASSGAGVGELFF.

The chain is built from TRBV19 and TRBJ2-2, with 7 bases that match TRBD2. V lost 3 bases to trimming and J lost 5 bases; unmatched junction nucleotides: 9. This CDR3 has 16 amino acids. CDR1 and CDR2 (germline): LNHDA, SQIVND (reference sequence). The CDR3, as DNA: TGTGCCAGTAGTATCTCGGGGAGGGGAGAGACCGGGGAGCTGTTTTTT. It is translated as CASSISGRGETGELFF.

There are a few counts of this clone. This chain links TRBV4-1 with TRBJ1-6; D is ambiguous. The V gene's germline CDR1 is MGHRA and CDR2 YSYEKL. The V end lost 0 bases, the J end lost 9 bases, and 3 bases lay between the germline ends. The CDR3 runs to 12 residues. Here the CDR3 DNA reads TGCGCCAGCAGCCAAGATTCTTCACCCCTCCACTTT. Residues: CASSQDSSPLHF.

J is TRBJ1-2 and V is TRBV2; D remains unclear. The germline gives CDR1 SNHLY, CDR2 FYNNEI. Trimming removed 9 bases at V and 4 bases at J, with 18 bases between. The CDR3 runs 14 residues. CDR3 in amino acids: CASHKEEGRYGYTF. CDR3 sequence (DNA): TGTGCCAGTCATAAGGAGGAGGGCCGCTATGGCTACACCTTC.

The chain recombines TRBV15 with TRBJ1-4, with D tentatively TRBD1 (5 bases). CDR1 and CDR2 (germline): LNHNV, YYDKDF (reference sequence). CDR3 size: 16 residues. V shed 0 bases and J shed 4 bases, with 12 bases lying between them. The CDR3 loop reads CATSRDTGAVNEKLFF. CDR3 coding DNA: TGTGCCACCAGCAGAGATACAGGAGCCGTTAATGAAAAACTGTTTTTT.